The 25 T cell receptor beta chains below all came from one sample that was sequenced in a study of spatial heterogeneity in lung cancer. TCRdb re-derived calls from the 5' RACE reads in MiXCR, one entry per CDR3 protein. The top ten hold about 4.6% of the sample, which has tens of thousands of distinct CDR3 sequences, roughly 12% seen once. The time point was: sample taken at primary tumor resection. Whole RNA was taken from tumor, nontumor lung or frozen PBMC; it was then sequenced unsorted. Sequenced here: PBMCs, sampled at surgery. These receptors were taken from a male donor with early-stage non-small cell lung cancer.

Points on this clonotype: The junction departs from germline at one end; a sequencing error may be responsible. CDR3 DNA: TGTGCCAGCAGTGAAAACGGTTTGAACTTC. The encoded protein is CASSENGLNF. V is TRBV2 and J is TRBJ2-5; D gene uncertain. Looked up from germline, CDR1 is SNHLY and CDR2 is FYNNEI. The CDR3 has 10 amino acids.

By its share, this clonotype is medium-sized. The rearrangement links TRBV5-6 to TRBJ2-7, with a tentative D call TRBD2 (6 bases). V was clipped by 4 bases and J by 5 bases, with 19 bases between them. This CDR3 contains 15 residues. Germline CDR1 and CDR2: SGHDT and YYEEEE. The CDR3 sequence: CASSGRTWFGDEQYF. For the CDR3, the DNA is TGTGCCAGCAGCGGGAGGACATGGTTTGGGGACGAGCAGTACTTC.

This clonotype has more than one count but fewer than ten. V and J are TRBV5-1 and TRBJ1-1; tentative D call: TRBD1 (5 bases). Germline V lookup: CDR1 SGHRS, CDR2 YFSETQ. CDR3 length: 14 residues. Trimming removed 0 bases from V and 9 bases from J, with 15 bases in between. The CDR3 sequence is CASSLGDGAGKAFF. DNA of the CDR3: TGCGCCAGCAGCTTGGGGGACGGGGCTGGGAAAGCTTTCTTT.

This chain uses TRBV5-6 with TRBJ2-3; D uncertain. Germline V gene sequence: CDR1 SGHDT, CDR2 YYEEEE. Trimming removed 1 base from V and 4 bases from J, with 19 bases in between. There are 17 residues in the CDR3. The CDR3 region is CASSLTLGNVVSDTQYF. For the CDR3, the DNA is TGTGCCAGCAGCTTGACGTTGGGGAATGTTGTCTCAGATACGCAGTATTTT.

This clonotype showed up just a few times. The CDR3, as DNA: TGCAGTGCTAGAGACCCAGCGGGTCAGGGCACAGATACGCAGTATTTT. Encoded protein: CSARDPAGQGTDTQYF. The V and J genes are TRBV20-1 and TRBJ2-3, with a tentative D call TRBD2 (6 bases). The ends were cut back, 0 bases at V and 1 base at J, with 14 bases in the middle. CDR3 length: 16 residues. CDR1 is DFQATT and CDR2 is SNEGSKA in the germline V gene (reference sequence).

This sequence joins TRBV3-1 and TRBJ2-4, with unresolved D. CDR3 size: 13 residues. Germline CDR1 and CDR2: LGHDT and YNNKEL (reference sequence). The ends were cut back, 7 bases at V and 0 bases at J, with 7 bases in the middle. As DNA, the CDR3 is TGTGCCAGCAAAGATGTAGCCAAAAACATTCAGTACTTC. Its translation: CASKDVAKNIQYF.

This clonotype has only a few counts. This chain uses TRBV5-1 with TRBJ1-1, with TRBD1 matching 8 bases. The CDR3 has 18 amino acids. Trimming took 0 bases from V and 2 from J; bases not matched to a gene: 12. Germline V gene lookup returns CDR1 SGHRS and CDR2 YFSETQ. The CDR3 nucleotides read TGCGCCAGCAGCTTGGACTCGGGACAGGTTACCATTAACACTGAAGCTTTCTTT. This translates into CASSLDSGQVTINTEAFF.

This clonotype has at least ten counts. This CDR3 is CSVAAAGLRTEAFF. CDR3 sequence (DNA): TGCAGCGTTGCAGCGGCTGGGTTACGGACTGAAGCTTTCTTT. The chain is built from TRBV29-1 and TRBJ1-1; D gene unclear. Germline assignment: CDR1 SQVTM and CDR2 ANQGSEA. The CDR3 length is 14 residues. Trimming took off 4 bases at V and 5 bases at J, with 17 bases between the two ends. Combining the CDR3 with reference TRBV29-1 and TRBJ1-1 gives the whole variable domain SAVISQKPSRDICQRGTSLTIQCQVDSQVTMMFWYRQQPGQSLTLIATANQGSEATYESGFVIDKFPISRPNLTFSTLTVSNMSPEDSSIYLCSVAAAGLRTEAFFGQGTRLTVV.

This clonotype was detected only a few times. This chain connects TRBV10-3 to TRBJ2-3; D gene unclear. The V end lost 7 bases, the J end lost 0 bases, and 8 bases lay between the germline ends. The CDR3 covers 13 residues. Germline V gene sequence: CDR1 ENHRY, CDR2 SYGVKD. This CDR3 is CAITSESTDTQYF. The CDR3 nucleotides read TGTGCCATCACCAGCGAAAGCACAGATACGCAGTATTTT.

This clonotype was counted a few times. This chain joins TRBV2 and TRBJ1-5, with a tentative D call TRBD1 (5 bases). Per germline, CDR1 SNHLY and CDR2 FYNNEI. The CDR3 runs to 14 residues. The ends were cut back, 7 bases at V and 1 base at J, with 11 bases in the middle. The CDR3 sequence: CASKGTASNQPQHF. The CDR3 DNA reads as TGTGCCAGCAAGGGGACGGCAAGCAATCAGCCCCAGCATTTT. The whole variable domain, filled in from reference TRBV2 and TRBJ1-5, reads EPEVTQTPSHQVTQMGQEVILRCVPISNHLYFYWYRQILGQKVEFLVSFYNNEISEKSEIFDDQFSVERPDGSNFTLKIRSTKLEDSAMYFCASKGTASNQPQHFGDGTRLSIL.

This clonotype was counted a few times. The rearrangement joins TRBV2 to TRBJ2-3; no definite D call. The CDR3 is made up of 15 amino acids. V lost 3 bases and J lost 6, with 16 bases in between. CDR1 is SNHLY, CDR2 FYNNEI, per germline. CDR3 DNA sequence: TGTGCCAGCAGTGATGGCGGAATAGTAGGTGATACGCAGTATTTT. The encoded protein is CASSDGGIVGDTQYF.

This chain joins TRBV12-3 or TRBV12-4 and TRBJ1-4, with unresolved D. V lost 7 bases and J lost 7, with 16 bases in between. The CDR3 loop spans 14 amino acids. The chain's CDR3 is CASTLMGSGEKLFF. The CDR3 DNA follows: TGTGCCAGCACCTTGATGGGGTCGGGTGAAAAACTGTTTTTT.

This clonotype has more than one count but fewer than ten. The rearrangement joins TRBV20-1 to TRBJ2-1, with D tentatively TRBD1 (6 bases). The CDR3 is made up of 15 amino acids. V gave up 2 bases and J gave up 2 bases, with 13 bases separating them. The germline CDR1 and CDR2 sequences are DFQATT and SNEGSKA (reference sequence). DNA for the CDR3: TGCAGTGCTAGACCCGGGACACATGCCTACAATGAGCAGTTCTTC. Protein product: CSARPGTHAYNEQFF.

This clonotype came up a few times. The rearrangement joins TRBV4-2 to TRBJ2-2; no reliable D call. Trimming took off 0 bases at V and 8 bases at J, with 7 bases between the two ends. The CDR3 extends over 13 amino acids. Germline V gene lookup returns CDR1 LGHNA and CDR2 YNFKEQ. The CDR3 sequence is CASSQDRGGELFF. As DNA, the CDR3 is TGTGCCAGCAGCCAAGATCGAGGAGGGGAGCTGTTTTTT.

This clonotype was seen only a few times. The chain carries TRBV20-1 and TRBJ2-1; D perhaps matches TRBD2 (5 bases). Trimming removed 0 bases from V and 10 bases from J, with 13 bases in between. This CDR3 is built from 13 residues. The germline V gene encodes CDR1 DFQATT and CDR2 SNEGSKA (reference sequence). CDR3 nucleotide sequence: TGCAGTGCTAGAGAGGTCTTACGCGGGGAGCAGTTCTTC. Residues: CSAREVLRGEQFF.

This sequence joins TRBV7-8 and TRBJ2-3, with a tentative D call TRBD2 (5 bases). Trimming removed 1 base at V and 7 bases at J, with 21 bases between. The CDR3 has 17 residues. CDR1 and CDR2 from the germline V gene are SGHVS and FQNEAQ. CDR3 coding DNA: TGTGCCAGCAGCTTAGACGAGACCGGGCCAACGGGATATACGCAGTATTTT. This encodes CASSLDETGPTGYTQYF.

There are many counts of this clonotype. CDR3 in amino acids: CASSLEGQGHMDTQYF. CDR3 bases: TGCGCCAGCAGCTTGGAGGGACAGGGTCACATGGATACGCAGTATTTT. This chain joins TRBV5-1 and TRBJ2-3; the match to TRBD1 covers 9 bases. CDR3 length: 16 amino acids. The J segment lost 6 bases and the V segment lost 0 bases, leaving 8 bases of the junction unmatched. The germline V gene has CDR1 SGHRS and CDR2 YFSETQ.

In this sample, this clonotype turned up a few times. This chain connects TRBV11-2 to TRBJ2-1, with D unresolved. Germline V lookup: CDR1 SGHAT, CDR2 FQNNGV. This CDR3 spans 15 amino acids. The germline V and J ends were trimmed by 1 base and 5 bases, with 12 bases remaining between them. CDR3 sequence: CASSLVVLLNNEQFF. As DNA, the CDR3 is TGTGCCAGCAGCTTAGTTGTCCTCTTAAACAATGAGCAGTTCTTC.

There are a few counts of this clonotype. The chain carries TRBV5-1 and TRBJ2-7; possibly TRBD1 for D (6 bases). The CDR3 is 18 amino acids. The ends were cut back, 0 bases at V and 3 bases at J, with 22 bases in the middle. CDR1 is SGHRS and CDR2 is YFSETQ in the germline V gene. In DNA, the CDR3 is TGCGCCAGCAGCTTGGCCCCCCCAGCAGGGGCCGAAGTCTACGAGCAGTACTTC. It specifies CASSLAPPAGAEVYEQYF.

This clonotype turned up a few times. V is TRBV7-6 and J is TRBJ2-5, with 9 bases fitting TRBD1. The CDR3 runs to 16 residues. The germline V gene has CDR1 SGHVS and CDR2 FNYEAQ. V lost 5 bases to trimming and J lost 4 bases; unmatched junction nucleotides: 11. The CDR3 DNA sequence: TGTGCCAGCAGCCTTCACAGGGGGCCCCTAGGAGAGACCCAGTACTTC. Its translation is CASSLHRGPLGETQYF.

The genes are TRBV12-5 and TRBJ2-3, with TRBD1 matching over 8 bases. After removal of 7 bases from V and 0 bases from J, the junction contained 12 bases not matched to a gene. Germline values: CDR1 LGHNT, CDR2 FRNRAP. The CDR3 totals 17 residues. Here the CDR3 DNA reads TGTGCTAGTGCTAACGGGGCCACAGGGGGTAGCACAGATACGCAGTATTTT. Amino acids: CASANGATGGSTDTQYF.

CDR3 protein: CASRSSTGLRTDTQYF. CDR3 DNA: TGCGCCAGCAGATCTTCTACAGGGCTGAGGACAGATACGCAGTATTTT. The chain uses TRBV5-1 and TRBJ2-3, with D possibly matching TRBD1 (6 bases). The germline gives CDR1 SGHRS, CDR2 YFSETQ. The length of the CDR3 is 16 residues. V was cut by 5 bases and J by 3 bases, with 19 bases left in between.

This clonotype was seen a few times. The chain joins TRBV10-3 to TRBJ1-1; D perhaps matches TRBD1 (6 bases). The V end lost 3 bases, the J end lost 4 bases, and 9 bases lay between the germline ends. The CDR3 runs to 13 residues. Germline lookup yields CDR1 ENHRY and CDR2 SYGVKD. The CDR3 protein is CAISDGGLTEAFF. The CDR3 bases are TGTGCCATCAGTGACGGGGGGCTCACTGAAGCTTTCTTT.

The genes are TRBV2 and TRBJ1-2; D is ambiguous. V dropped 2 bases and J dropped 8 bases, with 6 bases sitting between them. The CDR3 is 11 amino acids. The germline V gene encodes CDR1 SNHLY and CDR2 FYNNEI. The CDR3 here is CASSEREGYTF. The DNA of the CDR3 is TGTGCCAGCAGTGAACGAGAAGGCTACACCTTC.

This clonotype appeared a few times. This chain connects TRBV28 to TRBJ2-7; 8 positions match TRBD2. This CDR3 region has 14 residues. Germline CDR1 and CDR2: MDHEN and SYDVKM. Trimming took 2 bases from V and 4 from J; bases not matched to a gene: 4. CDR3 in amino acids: CASSLAGGSYEQYF. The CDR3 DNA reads TGTGCCAGCAGTTTAGCGGGGGGTTCTTACGAGCAGTACTTC.